What follows are 24 T cell receptor beta chains derived from one specimen sequenced in a study of cytomegalovirus exposure and HLA in healthy donors. Researchers ran the PCR with 60 Vbeta and 13 Jbeta primers. Using immunoSEQ multiplex PCR, the repertoire was profiled, and TCRdb retains in-frame clones only, with some absent. The sample comprises around 92,000 clones, around 82% of which are singletons, and around 2% rests with the top ten. The sequenced sample consisted of PBMCs. These receptors were taken from a man aged 18 to 29 in good health and CMV-seronegative.

This chain connects TRBV18 to TRBJ1-6, with TRBD1 as a possible D gene (6 bases). V was pared by 6 bases and J by 11 bases, with 17 bases between. CDR3 length: 14 amino acids. Germline CDR1 reads KGHSH; CDR2 reads LQKENI. The CDR3 sequence: CASSATQGTAPLHF. The CDR3 DNA is TGTGCCAGCTCCGCAACACAGGGAACAGCACCCCTCCACTTT.

The chain couples TRBV5-1 to TRBJ2-1; TRBD1 agrees at 12 bases. Germline CDR1 is SGHRS and CDR2 is YFSETQ. The ends lost 7 bases at V and 7 bases at J; junction bases unmatched: 9. This CDR3 is 15 amino acids long. The CDR3 here is CASQTGQGALNEQFF. The CDR3 DNA reads as TGCGCCAGCCAAACGGGACAGGGGGCTCTGAATGAGCAGTTCTTC.

A few counts support this clone. The V and J genes are TRBV30 and TRBJ1-1, with a tentative D call TRBD1 (6 bases). The CDR3 contains 17 residues. The ends were cut back, 8 bases at V and 0 bases at J, with 25 bases in the middle. CDR1 is GTSNPN, CDR2 SVGIG, per germline (reference sequence). CDR3 loop: CAHLHNQGLIMNTEAFF. Here the CDR3 DNA reads TGTGCCCACCTCCACAATCAGGGGTTGATTATGAACACTGAAGCTTTCTTT.

The rearrangement uses TRBV6-1 and TRBJ1-1, with a possible D match to TRBD1 (6 bases). The CDR3 sequence is 13 residues long. Trimming stripped 5 bases from V and 0 bases from J, with 7 bases between. Per germline, CDR1 MNHNS and CDR2 SASEGT. The CDR3 DNA sequence: TGTGCCAGCAGTTGGACAGTGAACACTGAAGCTTTCTTT. It specifies CASSWTVNTEAFF.

This sequence joins TRBV6-5 and TRBJ1-2; 7 nucleotides agree with TRBD1. The CDR3 totals 15 residues. The ends lost 0 bases at V and 5 bases at J; junction bases unmatched: 6. Looked up from germline, CDR1 is MNHEY and CDR2 is SVGAGI. The CDR3 region has the DNA TGTGCCAGCAGTTACTCCAGGGGGTGGGGATATGGCTACACCTTC. This codes for CASSYSRGWGYGYTF.

This clone came up once. An end of the junction does not agree with germline; a read error may underlie this. J is TRBJ1-2 and V is TRBV7-2, with 10 bases that match TRBD1. CDR1 and CDR2 (germline): SGHTA, FQGNSA. The CDR3 is made up of 16 amino acids. The CDR3 coding sequence is TGTGCCAGCAGCATAGCCGGGACAGGGGCCAACTATGGCTACACCTTC. Amino acids: CASSIAGTGANYGYTF.

The chain has TRBV29-1 and TRBJ2-2; 9 bases are a match to TRBD1. Germline V gene sequence: CDR1 SQVTM, CDR2 ANQGSEA. The V gene end was trimmed by 6 bases and the J gene end by 1 base; junction bases not matched to a gene: 6. This CDR3 is 15 amino acids long. The CDR3 here is CSVRDREKNTGELFF. DNA for the CDR3: TGCAGCGTCAGGGACAGGGAAAAGAACACCGGGGAGCTGTTTTTT.

This clone was observed a handful of times. This chain joins TRBV12-5 and TRBJ2-7, with unresolved D. Per germline, CDR1 LGHNT and CDR2 FRNRAP. This CDR3 has 14 residues. With 1 base removed from V and 0 bases from J, the gap between germline ends came to 7 bases. The chain's CDR3 is CASGLAVRSYEQYF. The CDR3 DNA is TGTGCTAGTGGTTTGGCAGTTCGCTCCTACGAGCAGTACTTC.

This clone showed up just once. The V and J genes are TRBV19 and TRBJ1-1; weak D call: TRBD1 (5 bases). The CDR3 is 15 amino acids. Trimming removed 7 bases at V and 3 bases at J, with 18 bases between. CDR1 and CDR2 (germline): LNHDA, SQIVND (reference sequence). The CDR3 here is CASTSLGRGDTEAFF. The CDR3 DNA reads as TGTGCCAGTACCTCATTAGGGAGGGGCGACACTGAAGCTTTCTTT.

The V and J genes are TRBV28 and TRBJ1-2; 10 positions agree with TRBD1. Germline loops: CDR1 MDHEN, CDR2 SYDVKM. This CDR3 region has 16 residues. Germline trimming cut 5 bases from V and 4 bases from J; bases unmatched to any gene: 10. The CDR3 loop is CASSRSGTGARYGYTF. The CDR3 DNA reads TGTGCCAGCAGTCGATCCGGGACAGGGGCCCGCTATGGCTACACCTTC.

J is TRBJ1-2 and V is TRBV11-2, with D tentatively TRBD1 (5 bases). Germline V gene sequence: CDR1 SGHAT, CDR2 FQNNGV. The germline V and J ends were trimmed by 4 bases and 3 bases, with 15 bases remaining between them. The CDR3 loop spans 15 amino acids. DNA for the CDR3: TGTGCCAGCAGCTGGGGGGACGGAAGGCACTATGGCTACACCTTC. Encoded protein: CASSWGDGRHYGYTF.

V is TRBV7-9 and J is TRBJ2-2, with 13 bases fitting TRBD2. Germline V gene data show CDR1 as SEHNR and CDR2 as FQNEAQ (reference sequence). CDR3 length equals 17 residues. V was pared by 10 bases and J by 4 bases, with 12 bases of the junction left unmatched. In nucleotides, the CDR3 is TGTGCCATAAGGTGGACTAGCGGGGGAATGGGCACCGGGGAGCTGTTTTTT. Translating gives CAIRWTSGGMGTGELFF.

The genes are TRBV9 and TRBJ1-2; TRBD1 agrees at 7 bases. With V trimmed by 3 bases and J by 4 bases, 18 bases remained unmatched. Germline values: CDR1 SGDLS, CDR2 YYNGEE. The CDR3 contains 18 residues. DNA for the CDR3: TGTGCCAGCAGCGCCCCCAGTCCCCCGCAAAACAGGGGCTATGGCTACACCTTC. Encoded protein: CASSAPSPPQNRGYGYTF.

The rearrangement links TRBV6-5 to TRBJ1-2; no clear D gene. This CDR3 has 16 residues. The V end was cut by 2 bases, the J end by 4 bases, with 17 bases between. The germline CDR1 and CDR2 sequences are MNHEY and SVGAGI. The DNA of the CDR3 is TGTGCCAGCAGTTACGGCCCGCCCGTCGGGAGCTATGGCTACACCTTC. This encodes CASSYGPPVGSYGYTF.

The chain carries TRBV5-1 and TRBJ2-3; 13 positions agree with TRBD2. The CDR3 spans 16 residues. The germline CDR1 and CDR2 sequences are SGHRS and YFSETQ. With V trimmed by 4 bases and J by 1 base, 3 bases remained unmatched. CDR3 DNA sequence: TGCGCCAGCAGCCGGGGGACTAGCGGGGGCACAGATACGCAGTATTTT. Encoded protein: CASSRGTSGGTDTQYF.

The chain uses TRBV6-1 and TRBJ1-1; possible D gene TRBD1, 6 bases. The CDR3 covers 14 residues. The V and J ends lost 5 bases and 4 bases respectively, with 14 bases between them. Germline lookup yields CDR1 MNHNS and CDR2 SASEGT. CDR3: CASSTGRGTTEAFF. The CDR3 bases are TGTGCCAGCAGTACAGGGAGAGGGACCACTGAAGCTTTCTTT.

The chain recombines TRBV14 with TRBJ2-7, with D maybe TRBD1 (6 bases). The CDR3 contains 15 residues. Germline V lookup: CDR1 SGHDN, CDR2 FVKESK. Trimming removed 5 bases at V and 10 bases at J, with 24 bases between. CDR3 loop: CASSTSVGGGLRQYF. The CDR3, as DNA: TGTGCCAGCAGCACCAGCGTAGGTGGGGGCCTGAGACAGTACTTC. Complete variable domain (other parts from reference TRBV14 and TRBJ2-7): EAGVTQFPSHSVIEKGQTVTLRCDPISGHDNLYWYRRVMGKEIKFLLHFVKESKQDESGMPNNRFLAERTGGTYSTLKVQPAELEDSGVYFCASSTSVGGGLRQYFGPGTRLTVT.

A remark on this clone: Other DNA sequences of this sample code for an identical CDR3. The gene calls are TRBV15 and TRBJ2-2, with 10 bases identical to TRBD2. The V segment lost 0 bases and the J segment 4 bases; nucleotides outside the gene matches: 2. In germline, CDR1 is LNHNV, CDR2 YYDKDF (reference sequence). CDR3 length: 16 residues. The CDR3 coding sequence is TGTGCCACCAGCAGAGAACTAGCGGGGAGCACCGGGGAGCTGTTTTTT. Its protein product is CATSRELAGSTGELFF.

The rearrangement uses TRBV30 and TRBJ2-3; D unresolved. The CDR3 is 14 amino acids. The ends were cut back, 1 base at V and 5 bases at J, with 13 bases in the middle. Germline V gene sequence: CDR1 GTSNPN, CDR2 SVGIG (reference sequence). This CDR3 is CAWSERAIRDTQYF. The CDR3 DNA is TGTGCCTGGAGTGAACGAGCAATTAGAGATACGCAGTATTTT.

The rearrangement joins TRBV6-6 to TRBJ1-3; 7 positions match TRBD1. Per the germline V gene, CDR1 is MNHNY and CDR2 is SVGAGI (reference sequence). The J segment lost 0 bases and the V segment lost 4 bases, leaving 6 bases of the junction unmatched. This CDR3 contains 16 residues. The CDR3 is CASSLGQPSSGNTIYF. Written as DNA, the CDR3 is TGTGCCAGCAGTTTGGGACAGCCAAGCTCTGGAAACACCATATATTTT.

Only one count was recorded for this clone. This sequence joins TRBV4-1 and TRBJ2-7; 9 bases are shared with TRBD1. After removal of 5 bases from V and 6 bases from J, the junction contained 8 bases not matched to a gene. The CDR3 loop spans 14 amino acids. Germline-derived CDR1 and CDR2 are MGHRA and YSYEKL. This chain's CDR3 is CASSTRDRVSEQYF. The CDR3 DNA reads as TGCGCCAGCAGCACCCGGGACAGGGTTTCCGAGCAGTACTTC.

V usage is TRBV6-1 and J usage is TRBJ1-1; 7 nucleotides agree with TRBD1. Per germline, CDR1 MNHNS and CDR2 SASEGT. The CDR3 covers 14 residues. Trimming at V came to 5 bases and at J to 12 bases, leaving 15 bases not matched to a gene. The chain's CDR3 is CASSRDSYQSGTFF. In DNA, the CDR3 is TGTGCCAGCAGTCGGGACAGCTATCAATCTGGGACTTTCTTT.

The chain uses TRBV18 and TRBJ2-5; possibly TRBD2 for D (6 bases). Trimming removed 0 bases at V and 4 bases at J, with 15 bases between. The CDR3 loop spans 16 amino acids. CDR1 KGHSH and CDR2 LQKENI come from the germline V gene. As DNA, the CDR3 is TGTGCCAGCTCACCACCGGTTTCATACGGGGGAGAGACCCAGTACTTC. Its translation: CASSPPVSYGGETQYF.

V gene TRBV5-1 combines with J gene TRBJ1-4, with 8 bases that match TRBD1. V gave up 4 bases and J gave up 8 bases; unmatched junction bases: 4. CDR1 and CDR2 from the germline V gene are SGHRS and YFSETQ. The CDR3 length is 13 residues. DNA of the CDR3: TGCGCCAGCAGCAACAGGGGGGACGAAAAACTGTTTTTT. Amino acids: CASSNRGDEKLFF.